The 5 T cell receptor beta chains below all came from one sample that was sequenced in a study of OX40 agonist ivuxolimab in advanced cancers. Method: immunoSEQ multiplex PCR; TCRdb's copy keeps in-frame clones and lacks some. The data contain some 83,000 clones, more than 80% of them singletons. The material was CD4+ or CD8+ T cells sorted from blood, obtained in a trial of the OX40 agonist ivuxolimab. Receptors were obtained from an adult with an advanced solid tumor such as melanoma, head and neck, liver or kidney cancer.

The chain combines TRBV2 with TRBJ1-4; 12 bases are shared with TRBD1. CDR3 size: 18 residues. Germline CDR1 and CDR2: SNHLY and FYNNEI. With 7 bases clipped from V and 3 bases from J, the junction kept 12 bases outside the gene matches. The CDR3 loop is CASNRRRDRGLSNEKLFF. The CDR3 coding sequence is TGTGCCAGCAATCGCCGCCGGGACAGGGGGCTTTCTAATGAAAAACTGTTTTTT.

This chain uses TRBV6-6 with TRBJ2-1, with 9 bases that match TRBD2. Germline loops: CDR1 MNHNY, CDR2 SVGAGI (reference sequence). The V segment lost 7 bases and the J segment 8 bases; nucleotides outside the gene matches: 6. The CDR3 consists of 13 residues. CDR3: CASTGGGAYEQFF. CDR3 sequence (DNA): TGTGCCAGCACGGGCGGGGGGGCGTATGAGCAGTTCTTC.

The CDR3 sequence: CASSLRDRGFEAFF. The CDR3 DNA reads TGTGCCAGCAGCTTACGGGACAGGGGTTTTGAAGCTTTCTTT. This rearrangement joins TRBV7-9 to TRBJ1-1, with 10 bases matching TRBD1. With V trimmed by 2 bases and J by 7 bases, 4 bases remained unmatched. Germline V gene sequence: CDR1 SEHNR, CDR2 FQNEAQ (reference sequence). The CDR3 sequence is 14 residues long.

The CDR3 reads CASSVLAEGTDTQYF. The CDR3 nucleotides read TGTGCCAGTAGTGTACTAGCGGAGGGCACAGATACGCAGTATTTT. V gene TRBV19 combines with J gene TRBJ2-3; 8 nucleotides match TRBD2. This CDR3 comprises 15 residues. The germline V gene has CDR1 LNHDA and CDR2 SQIVND (reference sequence). With V trimmed by 5 bases and J by 1 base, 5 bases remained unmatched.

The DNA of the CDR3 is TGTGCCAGCAGCGTAGCTGGAGTCTCTGGAAACACCATATATTTT. Protein sequence: CASSVAGVSGNTIYF. The V and J genes are TRBV9 and TRBJ1-3, with no clear D. The CDR3 consists of 15 residues. CDR1 is SGDLS and CDR2 is YYNGEE in the germline V gene. Trimming removed 0 bases at V and 0 bases at J, with 7 bases between.